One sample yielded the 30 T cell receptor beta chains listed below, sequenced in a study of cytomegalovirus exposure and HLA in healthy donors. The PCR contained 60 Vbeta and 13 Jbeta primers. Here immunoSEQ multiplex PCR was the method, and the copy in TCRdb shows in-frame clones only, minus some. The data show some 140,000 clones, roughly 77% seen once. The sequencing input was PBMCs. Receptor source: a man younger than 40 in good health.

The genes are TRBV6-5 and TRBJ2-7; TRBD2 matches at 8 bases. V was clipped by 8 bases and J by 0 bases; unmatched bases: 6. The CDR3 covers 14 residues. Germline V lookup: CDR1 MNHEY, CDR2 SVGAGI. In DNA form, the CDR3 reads TGTGCCAGCCAAAAAGCGGGAGCCTCCTACGAGCAGTACTTC. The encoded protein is CASQKAGASYEQYF.

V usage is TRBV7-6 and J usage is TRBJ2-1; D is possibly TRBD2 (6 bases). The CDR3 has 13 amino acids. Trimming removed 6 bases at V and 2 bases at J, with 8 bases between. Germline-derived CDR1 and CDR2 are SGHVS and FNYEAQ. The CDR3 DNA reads TGTGCCAGCAGGACGGGGGCCTACAATGAGCAGTTCTTC. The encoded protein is CASRTGAYNEQFF.

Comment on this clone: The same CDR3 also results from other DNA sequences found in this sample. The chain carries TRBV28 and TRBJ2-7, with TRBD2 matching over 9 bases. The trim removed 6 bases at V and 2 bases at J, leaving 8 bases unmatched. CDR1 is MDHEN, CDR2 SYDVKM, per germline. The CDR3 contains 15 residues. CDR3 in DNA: TGTGCCAGCAGCCCCCCGGGACTAGCAGCCTACGAGCAGTACTTC. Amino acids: CASSPPGLAAYEQYF.

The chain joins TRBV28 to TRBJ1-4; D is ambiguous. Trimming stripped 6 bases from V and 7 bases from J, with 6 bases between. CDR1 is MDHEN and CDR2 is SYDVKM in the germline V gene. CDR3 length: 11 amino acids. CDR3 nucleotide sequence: TGTGCCAGCAGCAGTTTTGAAAAACTGTTTTTT. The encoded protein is CASSSFEKLFF. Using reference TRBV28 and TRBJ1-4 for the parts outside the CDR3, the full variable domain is DVKVTQSSRYLVKRTGEKVFLECVQDMDHENMFWYRQDPGLGLRLIYFSYDVKMKEKGDIPEGYSVSREKKERFSLILESASTNQTSMYLCASSSFEKLFFGSGTQLSVL.

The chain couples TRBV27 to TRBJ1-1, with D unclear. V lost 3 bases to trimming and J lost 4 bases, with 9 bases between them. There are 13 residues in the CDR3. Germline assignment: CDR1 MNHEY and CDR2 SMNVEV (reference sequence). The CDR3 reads CASSLEGGTEAFF. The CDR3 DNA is TGTGCCAGCAGTTTGGAGGGTGGCACTGAAGCTTTCTTT.

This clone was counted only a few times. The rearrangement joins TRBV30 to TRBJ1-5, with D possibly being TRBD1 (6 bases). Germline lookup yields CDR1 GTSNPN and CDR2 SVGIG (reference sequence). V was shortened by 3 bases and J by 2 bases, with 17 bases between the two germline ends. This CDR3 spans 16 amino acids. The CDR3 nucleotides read TGTGCCTGGAGCTGGGGGGGGAACAGGGGCAATCAGCCCCAGCATTTT. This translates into CAWSWGGNRGNQPQHF.

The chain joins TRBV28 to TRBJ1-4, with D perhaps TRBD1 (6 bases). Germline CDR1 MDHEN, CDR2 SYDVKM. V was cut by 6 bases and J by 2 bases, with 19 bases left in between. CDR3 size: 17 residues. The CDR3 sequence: CASRTGIGASTNEKLFF. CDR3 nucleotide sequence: TGTGCCAGCAGGACAGGAATTGGGGCTTCCACTAATGAAAAACTGTTTTTT.

Here the CDR3 reads CASSLSKVGALEQFF. The CDR3 DNA reads as TGTGCCAGCAGTTTATCCAAGGTAGGGGCTCTCGAGCAGTTCTTC. The genes are TRBV27 and TRBJ2-1; D possibly corresponds to TRBD1 (5 bases). Trimming took 0 bases from V and 10 from J, leaving 16 bases between them. Looked up from germline, CDR1 is MNHEY and CDR2 is SMNVEV (reference sequence). The CDR3 covers 15 residues.

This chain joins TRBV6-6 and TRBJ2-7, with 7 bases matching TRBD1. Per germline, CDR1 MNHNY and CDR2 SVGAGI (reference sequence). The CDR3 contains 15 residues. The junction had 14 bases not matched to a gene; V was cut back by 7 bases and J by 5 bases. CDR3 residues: CASTQRQGTGHEQYF. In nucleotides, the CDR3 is TGTGCCAGCACCCAGAGACAGGGTACGGGCCACGAGCAGTACTTC.

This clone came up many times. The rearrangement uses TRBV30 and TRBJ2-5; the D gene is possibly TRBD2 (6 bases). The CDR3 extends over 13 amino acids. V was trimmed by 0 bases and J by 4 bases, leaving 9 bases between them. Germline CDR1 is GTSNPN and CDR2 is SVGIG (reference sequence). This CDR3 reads CAWSVRLGETQYF. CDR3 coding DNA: TGTGCCTGGAGTGTAAGACTAGGAGAGACCCAGTACTTC.

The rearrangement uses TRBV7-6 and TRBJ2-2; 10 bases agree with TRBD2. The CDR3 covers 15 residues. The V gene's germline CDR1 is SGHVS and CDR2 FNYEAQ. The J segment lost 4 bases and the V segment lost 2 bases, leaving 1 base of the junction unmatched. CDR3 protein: CASSLPSGGTGELFF. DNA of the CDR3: TGTGCCAGCAGCTTACCTAGCGGGGGCACCGGGGAGCTGTTTTTT. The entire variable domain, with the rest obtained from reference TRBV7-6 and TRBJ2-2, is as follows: GAGVSQSPRYKVTKRGQDVALRCDPISGHVSLYWYRQALGQGPEFLTYFNYEAQQDKSGLPNDRFSAERPEGSISTLTIQRTEQRDSAMYRCASSLPSGGTGELFFGEGSRLTVL.

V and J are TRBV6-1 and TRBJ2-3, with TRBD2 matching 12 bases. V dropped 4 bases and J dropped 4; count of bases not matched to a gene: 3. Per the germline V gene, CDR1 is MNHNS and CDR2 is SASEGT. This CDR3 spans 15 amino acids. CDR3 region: CASSATSGSPDTQYF. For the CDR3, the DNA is TGTGCCAGCAGTGCGACTAGCGGGAGCCCAGATACGCAGTATTTT.

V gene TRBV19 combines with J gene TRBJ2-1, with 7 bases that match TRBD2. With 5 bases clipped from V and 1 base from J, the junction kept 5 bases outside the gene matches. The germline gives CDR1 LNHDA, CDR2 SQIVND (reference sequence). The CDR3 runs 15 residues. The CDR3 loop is CASSQGRVSYNEQFF. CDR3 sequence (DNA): TGTGCCAGTAGTCAAGGGAGGGTTTCCTACAATGAGCAGTTCTTC.

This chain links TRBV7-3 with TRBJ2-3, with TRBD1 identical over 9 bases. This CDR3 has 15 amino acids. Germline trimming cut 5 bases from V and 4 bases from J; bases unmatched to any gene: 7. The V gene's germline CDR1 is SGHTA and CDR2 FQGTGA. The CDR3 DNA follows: TGTGCCAGCAGCCCGGGACAGGGATTGGCAGATACGCAGTATTTT. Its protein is CASSPGQGLADTQYF.

The CDR3 loop reads CASSLVTGGAYEQYF. The DNA for the CDR3 is TGTGCCAGCAGCTTAGTCACAGGGGGGGCCTACGAGCAGTACTTC. This chain links TRBV11-2 with TRBJ2-7, with D possibly TRBD1 on 8 matching bases. This CDR3 spans 15 amino acids. V dropped 1 base and J dropped 2 bases, with 12 bases sitting between them. Germline CDR1 and CDR2: SGHAT and FQNNGV. The full variable domain, in which reference TRBV11-2 and TRBJ2-7 provide the parts outside the CDR3, is EAGVAQSPRYKIIEKRQSVAFWCNPISGHATLYWYQQILGQGPKLLIQFQNNGVVDDSQLPKDRFSAERLKGVDSTLKIQPAKLEDSAVYLCASSLVTGGAYEQYFGPGTRLTVT.

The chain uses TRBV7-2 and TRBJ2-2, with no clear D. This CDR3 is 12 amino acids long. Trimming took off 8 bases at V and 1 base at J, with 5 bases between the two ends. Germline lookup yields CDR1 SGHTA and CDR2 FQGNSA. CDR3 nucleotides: TGTGCCAGCCACAGGAACACCGGGGAGCTGTTTTTT. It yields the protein CASHRNTGELFF.

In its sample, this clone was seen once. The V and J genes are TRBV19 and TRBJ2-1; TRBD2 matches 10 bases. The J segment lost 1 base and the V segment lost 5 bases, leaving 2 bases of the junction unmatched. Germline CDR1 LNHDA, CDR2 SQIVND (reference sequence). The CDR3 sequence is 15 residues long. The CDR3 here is CASSEREGSYNEQFF. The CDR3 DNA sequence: TGTGCCAGTAGTGAGCGGGAGGGATCCTACAATGAGCAGTTCTTC.

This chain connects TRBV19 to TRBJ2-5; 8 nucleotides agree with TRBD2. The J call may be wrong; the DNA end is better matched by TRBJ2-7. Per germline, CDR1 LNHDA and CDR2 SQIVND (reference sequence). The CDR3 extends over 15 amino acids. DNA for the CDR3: TGTGCCAGTAGTATTTGGGCTAGCGGGTCCTACGAGCAGTACTTC. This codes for CASSIWASGSYEQYF.

CDR3 sequence (DNA): TGCGCCAGCAGCCTCACCATTGGACAGGCCGGGGAGACCCAGTACTTC. It encodes CASSLTIGQAGETQYF. The rearrangement links TRBV5-1 to TRBJ2-5; 7 positions match TRBD1. This CDR3 is built from 16 residues. The trim removed 4 bases at V and 5 bases at J, leaving 14 bases unmatched. From germline, CDR1 is SGHRS and CDR2 YFSETQ.

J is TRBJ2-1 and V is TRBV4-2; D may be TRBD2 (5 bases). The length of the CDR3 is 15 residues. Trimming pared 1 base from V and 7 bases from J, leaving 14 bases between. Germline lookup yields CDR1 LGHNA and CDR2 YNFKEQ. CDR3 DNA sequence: TGTGCCAGCAGCCAAGCGCCGGGGTTTCGAAATGAGCAGTTCTTC. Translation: CASSQAPGFRNEQFF.

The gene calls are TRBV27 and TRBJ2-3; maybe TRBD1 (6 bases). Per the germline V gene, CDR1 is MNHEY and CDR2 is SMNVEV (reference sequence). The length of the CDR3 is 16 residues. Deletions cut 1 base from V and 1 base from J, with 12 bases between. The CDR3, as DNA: TGTGCCAGCAGTTTATATAGAGGGACACGCACAGATACGCAGTATTTT. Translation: CASSLYRGTRTDTQYF.

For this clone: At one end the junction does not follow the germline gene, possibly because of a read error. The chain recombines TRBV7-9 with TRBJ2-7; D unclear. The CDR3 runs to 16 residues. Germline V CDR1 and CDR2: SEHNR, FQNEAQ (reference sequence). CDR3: CSSSLVVSAEPYEQYF. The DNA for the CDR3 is TGTTCCAGCAGCTTAGTTGTGTCGGCGGAGCCCTACGAGCAGTACTTC.

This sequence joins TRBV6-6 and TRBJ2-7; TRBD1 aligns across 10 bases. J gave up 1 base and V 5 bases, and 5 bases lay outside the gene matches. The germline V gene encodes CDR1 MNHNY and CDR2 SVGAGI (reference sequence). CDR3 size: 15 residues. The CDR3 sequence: CASSPRDRGSYEQYF. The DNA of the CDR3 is TGTGCCAGCAGTCCCCGGGACAGGGGTTCCTACGAGCAGTACTTC.

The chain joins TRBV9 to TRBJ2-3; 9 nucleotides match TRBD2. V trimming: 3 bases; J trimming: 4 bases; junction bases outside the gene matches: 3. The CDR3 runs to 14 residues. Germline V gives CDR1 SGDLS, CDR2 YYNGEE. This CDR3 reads CASSAGLAADTQYF. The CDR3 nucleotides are TGTGCCAGCAGCGCGGGACTAGCCGCAGATACGCAGTATTTT.

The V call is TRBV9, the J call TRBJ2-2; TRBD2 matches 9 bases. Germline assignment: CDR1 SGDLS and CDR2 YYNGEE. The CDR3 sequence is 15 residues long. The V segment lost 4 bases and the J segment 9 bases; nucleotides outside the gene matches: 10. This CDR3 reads CASSSASGRTRELFF. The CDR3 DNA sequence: TGTGCCAGCAGCAGTGCCAGCGGGAGGACGAGGGAGCTGTTTTTT.

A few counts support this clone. This chain's CDR3 is CASSLSGPRGLAVYNEQFF. The CDR3, as DNA: TGTGCCAGCAGCTTATCAGGGCCCAGGGGACTAGCGGTATACAATGAGCAGTTCTTC. The V call is TRBV7-3, the J call TRBJ2-1, with 11 bases lining up with TRBD2. Trimming removed 2 bases from V and 4 bases from J; junction bases left unmatched: 13. The CDR3 length is 19 residues. Germline loops: CDR1 SGHTA, CDR2 FQGTGA.

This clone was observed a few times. DNA for the CDR3: TGTGCCAGCAGCGTAATGGAGGATGGGGGGACTGAAGCTTTCTTT. This encodes CASSVMEDGGTEAFF. The rearrangement uses TRBV9 and TRBJ1-1, with TRBD1 as a possible D gene (5 bases). The CDR3 is made up of 15 amino acids. V lost 1 base, J lost 5 bases, and 15 bases lay in between. Germline CDR1 and CDR2: SGDLS and YYNGEE.

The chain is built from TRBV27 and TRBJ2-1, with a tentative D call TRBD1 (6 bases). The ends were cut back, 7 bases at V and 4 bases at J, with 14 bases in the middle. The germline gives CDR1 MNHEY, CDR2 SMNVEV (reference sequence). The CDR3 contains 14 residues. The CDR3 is CASKGLGGYNEQFF. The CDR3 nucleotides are TGTGCCAGCAAAGGTTTAGGGGGTTACAATGAGCAGTTCTTC.

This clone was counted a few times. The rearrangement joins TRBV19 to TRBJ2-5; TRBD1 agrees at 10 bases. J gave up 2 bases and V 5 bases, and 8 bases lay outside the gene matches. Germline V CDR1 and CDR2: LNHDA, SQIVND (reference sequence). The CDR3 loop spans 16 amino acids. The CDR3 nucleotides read TGTGCCAGTAGTGCCTGGACAGGGGGAACGCAAGAGACCCAGTACTTC. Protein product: CASSAWTGGTQETQYF.

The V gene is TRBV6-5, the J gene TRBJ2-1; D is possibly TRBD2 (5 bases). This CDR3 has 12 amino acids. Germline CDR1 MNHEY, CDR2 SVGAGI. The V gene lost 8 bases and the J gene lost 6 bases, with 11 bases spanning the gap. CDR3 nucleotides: TGTGCCAGCCCGCTAGCTGTCAATGAGCAGTTCTTC. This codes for CASPLAVNEQFF.